The next 26 T cell receptor beta chains were all read from a single sample in a study of T cells in Graves' hyperthyroidism and ophthalmopathy. Researchers amplified the TCR beta CDR3 regions from RNA transcripts. First-round RT-PCR with HTBI primers amplified the TCR CDR3 region. One entry per CDR3 protein results from TCRdb running MiXCR on the multiplex PCR reads. There are 700,000 or so distinct CDR3 sequences in the sample; more than 14% occur only once, and around 12% lies in the top ten. The material sequenced was blood. These TCRs come from a woman aged 45-65 years with Graves' ophthalmopathy.

This clonotype was observed many times. The rearrangement uses TRBV12-3 or TRBV12-4 and TRBJ2-5; D perhaps matches TRBD2 (6 bases). The CDR3 spans 19 residues. Trimming pared 3 bases from V and 5 bases from J, leaving 28 bases between. This chain's CDR3 is CASSFESLLGRDGWETQYF. CDR3 coding DNA: TGTGCCAGCAGTTTTGAGTCATTGTTGGGGCGGGATGGTTGGGAGACCCAGTACTTC.

This clonotype has at least ten counts. V is TRBV2 and J is TRBJ1-1; 7 bases align to TRBD1. The CDR3 is 14 amino acids. With 7 bases clipped from V and 1 base from J, the junction kept 6 bases outside the gene matches. CDR1 and CDR2 from the germline V gene are SNHLY and FYNNEI. CDR3 sequence reads: CASKQGPTNTEAFF. Here the CDR3 DNA reads TGTGCCAGCAAACAGGGGCCCACGAACACTGAAGCTTTCTTT. The full variable domain, completed using reference TRBV2 and TRBJ1-1, is EPEVTQTPSHQVTQMGQEVILRCVPISNHLYFYWYRQILGQKVEFLVSFYNNEISEKSEIFDDQFSVERPDGSNFTLKIRSTKLEDSAMYFCASKQGPTNTEAFFGQGTRLTVV.

This clonotype was observed many times. The V call is TRBV9, the J call TRBJ2-1; 7 bases map to TRBD2. Trimming at V came to 0 bases and at J to 4 bases, leaving 16 bases not matched to a gene. Germline values: CDR1 SGDLS, CDR2 YYNGEE. The CDR3 has 19 residues. CDR3 in amino acids: CASSVDSSVVSGAYNEQFF. In DNA, the CDR3 is TGTGCCAGCAGCGTAGACTCTTCGGTCGTCAGCGGGGCTTACAATGAGCAGTTCTTC.

This clonotype was counted ten times or more. This chain joins TRBV11-2 and TRBJ2-3; D gene ambiguous. Germline V gives CDR1 SGHAT, CDR2 FQNNGV. Trimming shortened V by 1 base and J by 6 bases, and 17 bases separated the two germline ends. The CDR3 spans 16 residues. CDR3 nucleotides: TGTGCCAGCAGCTTAGGGGTGGGTCAGGTAATGGATACGCAGTATTTT. Translating it yields CASSLGVGQVMDTQYF. Using reference TRBV11-2 and TRBJ2-3 for the parts outside the CDR3, the full variable domain is EAGVAQSPRYKIIEKRQSVAFWCNPISGHATLYWYQQILGQGPKLLIQFQNNGVVDDSQLPKDRFSAERLKGVDSTLKIQPAKLEDSAVYLCASSLGVGQVMDTQYFGPGTRLTVL.

The sample holds many counts of this clonotype. CDR3 in amino acids: CASSLRAAGTSTDTQYF. The CDR3 DNA reads as TGCGCCAGCAGCTTGCGGGCGGCAGGGACTAGCACAGATACGCAGTATTTT. The rearrangement joins TRBV5-1 to TRBJ2-3, with D perhaps matching TRBD2 (6 bases). Trimming took off 1 base at V and 0 bases at J, with 15 bases between the two ends. The CDR3 is 17 residues long. CDR1 is SGHRS, CDR2 YFSETQ, per germline.

The J gene is TRBJ2-1, the V gene TRBV5-1; D gene unclear. The V gene's germline CDR1 is SGHRS and CDR2 YFSETQ. The germline V and J ends were trimmed by 0 bases and 3 bases, with 10 bases remaining between them. The CDR3 loop spans 15 amino acids. CDR3 bases: TGCGCCAGCAGCTTGGGCCCAAACTACTACAATGAGCAGTTCTTC. Translation: CASSLGPNYYNEQFF.

This clonotype appeared a few times. The chain recombines TRBV18 with TRBJ2-1; TRBD1 aligns across 12 bases. The CDR3 contains 16 residues. CDR1 is KGHSH and CDR2 is LQKENI in the germline V gene. The ends lost 2 bases at V and 6 bases at J; junction bases unmatched: 5. The CDR3 reads CASSPRGQGAVNEQFF. In nucleotides, the CDR3 is TGTGCCAGCTCACCAAGGGGACAGGGGGCTGTCAATGAGCAGTTCTTC. Together with reference TRBV18 and TRBJ2-1, the CDR3 gives the full variable domain: NAGVMQNPRHLVRRRGQEARLRCSPMKGHSHVYWYRQLPEEGLKFMVYLQKENIIDESGMPKERFSAEFPKEGPSILRIQQVVRGDSAAYFCASSPRGQGAVNEQFFGPGTRLTVL.

This clonotype was picked up a small number of times. In DNA form, the CDR3 reads TGTGCCAGCAGGAGGGGGACGGTCATGAACACTGAAGCTTTCTTT. Amino acids: CASRRGTVMNTEAFF. The chain uses TRBV28 and TRBJ1-1, with D possibly TRBD1 on 6 matching bases. Per germline, CDR1 MDHEN and CDR2 SYDVKM. The CDR3 runs to 15 residues. The germline V and J ends were trimmed by 6 bases and 0 bases, with 14 bases remaining between them.

This clonotype was seen a few times. This chain connects TRBV10-2 to TRBJ2-2, with D possibly matching TRBD2 (5 bases). From germline, CDR1 is WSHSY and CDR2 SAAADI. CDR3 length equals 15 residues. Deletions cut 7 bases from V and 0 bases from J, with 12 bases between. CDR3 in amino acids: CASIFGSANTGELFF. The CDR3 region has the DNA TGCGCCAGCATATTTGGGAGTGCGAACACCGGGGAGCTGTTTTTT.

This clonotype was seen ten or more times. The chain joins TRBV10-3 to TRBJ2-1; 10 bases agree with TRBD2. Germline CDR1 is ENHRY and CDR2 is SYGVKD. CDR3 length equals 16 residues. With 3 bases clipped from V and 2 bases from J, the junction kept 4 bases outside the gene matches. The chain's CDR3 is CAISDDSGRAYNEQFF. The CDR3 DNA is TGTGCCATCAGTGACGACAGCGGGAGGGCCTACAATGAGCAGTTCTTC.

This clonotype was picked up a small number of times. The V gene is TRBV4-3, the J gene TRBJ2-1, with D perhaps matching TRBD2 (6 bases). V lost 1 base, J lost 6 bases, and 10 bases lay in between. CDR1 is LGHNA, CDR2 YSLEER, per germline. The CDR3 loop spans 14 amino acids. In DNA form, the CDR3 reads TGCGCCAGCAGCCAAGTCTACGGGGGCAATGAGCAGTTCTTC. It yields the protein CASSQVYGGNEQFF.

This clonotype was found many times. V gene TRBV11-1 combines with J gene TRBJ2-5; perhaps TRBD1 as D (5 bases). This CDR3 has 15 residues. V was cut by 2 bases and J by 2 bases, with 12 bases left in between. Germline V CDR1 and CDR2: SGHAT, FQDESV (reference sequence). CDR3: CASSLIITGQETQYF. The CDR3 nucleotides read TGTGCCAGCAGCTTAATCATAACAGGACAAGAGACCCAGTACTTC. Complete variable domain (other parts from reference TRBV11-1 and TRBJ2-5): EAEVAQSPRYKITEKSQAVAFWCDPISGHATLYWYRQILGQGPELLVQFQDESVVDDSQLPKDRFSAERLKGVDSTLKIQPAELGDSAMYLCASSLIITGQETQYFGPGTRLLVL.

The sample holds a few counts of this clonotype. This sequence joins TRBV5-1 and TRBJ2-7; no reliable D call. The CDR3 runs to 12 residues. In germline, CDR1 is SGHRS, CDR2 YFSETQ. V lost 0 bases to trimming and J lost 4 bases, with 5 bases between them. For the CDR3, the DNA is TGCGCCAGCAGCTTGGACAAATACGAGCAGTACTTC. Its protein product is CASSLDKYEQYF.

The sample holds many counts of this clonotype. This chain joins TRBV5-6 and TRBJ2-3; TRBD2 agrees at 8 bases. Germline V gives CDR1 SGHDT, CDR2 YYEEEE. This CDR3 spans 14 amino acids. With V trimmed by 4 bases and J by 4 bases, 5 bases remained unmatched. CDR3 coding DNA: TGTGCCAGCAGCCAAAGCGGGAGCGCAGATACGCAGTATTTT. Protein product: CASSQSGSADTQYF.

This clonotype was recorded a few times. DNA for the CDR3: TGTGCCACCAGTGACCTAGGAAATACTATTAGCTCCTACAATGAGCAGTTCTTC. It encodes CATSDLGNTISSYNEQFF. The gene calls are TRBV24-1 and TRBJ2-1; D ambiguous. Looked up from germline, CDR1 is KGHDR and CDR2 is SFDVKD. The CDR3 extends over 18 amino acids. V lost 4 bases to trimming and J lost 0 bases, with 18 bases between them.

This clonotype was counted ten times or more. CDR3 in DNA: TGTGCCAGCAGCTTAATTCGTGGACAGTCCTACGAGCAGTACTTC. It encodes CASSLIRGQSYEQYF. The chain links TRBV7-8 to TRBJ2-7; D possibly corresponds to TRBD1 (6 bases). CDR1 SGHVS and CDR2 FQNEAQ come from the germline V gene. CDR3 length equals 15 residues. The V and J ends lost 2 bases and 1 base respectively, with 12 bases between them.

This clonotype was counted at least ten times. The J gene is TRBJ2-5, the V gene TRBV2; possible D gene TRBD2, 6 bases. Trimming stripped 4 bases from V and 5 bases from J, with 20 bases between. The CDR3 spans 16 residues. Looked up from germline, CDR1 is SNHLY and CDR2 is FYNNEI. The CDR3 nucleotides read TGTGCCAGCAGTGGGATACTAGCACCTACGGGGGAGACCCAGTACTTC. Amino acids: CASSGILAPTGETQYF. Looking up the rest from reference TRBV2 and TRBJ2-5 gives the full variable domain: EPEVTQTPSHQVTQMGQEVILRCVPISNHLYFYWYRQILGQKVEFLVSFYNNEISEKSEIFDDQFSVERPDGSNFTLKIRSTKLEDSAMYFCASSGILAPTGETQYFGPGTRLLVL.

This clonotype was detected only a few times. A much larger clonotype is one base distant, so this may be a read error. The chain recombines TRBV6-1 with TRBJ1-3, with 8 bases identical to TRBD1. Trimming took 8 bases from V and 0 from J; bases not matched to a gene: 0. Germline lookup yields CDR1 MNHNS and CDR2 SASEGT. CDR3 length: 13 amino acids. The CDR3 coding sequence is TGTGCCAGCGGGACAGGCTCTGGAAACACCATATATTTT. This codes for CASGTGSGNTIYF.

This clonotype has ten or more counts. This rearrangement joins TRBV6-2 or TRBV6-3 to TRBJ2-3, with TRBD2 matching over 12 bases. Germline values: CDR1 MNHEY, CDR2 SVGEGT. After removal of 6 bases from V and 5 bases from J, the junction contained 12 bases not matched to a gene. The CDR3 runs to 17 residues. CDR3 sequence reads: CASRSHRLAGERDTQYF. As DNA, the CDR3 is TGTGCCAGCAGATCCCATAGACTAGCGGGAGAAAGAGATACGCAGTATTTT.

The CDR3: CASSQRLAGGIYNEQFF. DNA of the CDR3: TGTGCCAGCAGCCAAAGACTAGCGGGAGGGATCTACAATGAGCAGTTCTTC. The chain joins TRBV11-3 to TRBJ2-1, with 14 bases lining up with TRBD2. V lost 5 bases to trimming and J lost 3 bases; unmatched junction nucleotides: 6. This CDR3 region has 17 residues. Germline CDR1 and CDR2: SGHNT and YENEEA. Complete variable domain (other parts from reference TRBV11-3 and TRBJ2-1): EAGVVQSPRYKIIEKKQPVAFWCNPISGHNTLYWYLQNLGQGPELLIRYENEEAVDDSQLPKDRFSAERLKGVDSTLKIQPAELGDSAVYLCASSQRLAGGIYNEQFFGPGTRLTVL.

The chain employs TRBV14 and TRBJ2-2; the D gene is possibly TRBD2 (5 bases). The CDR3 runs 14 residues. CDR1 is SGHDN, CDR2 FVKESK, per germline. The germline V and J ends were trimmed by 4 bases and 8 bases, with 14 bases remaining between them. CDR3 region: CASSPEGRGGELFF. CDR3 bases: TGTGCCAGCAGCCCCGAAGGCCGGGGTGGGGAGCTGTTTTTT.

Many counts were recorded for this clonotype. This sequence joins TRBV11-2 and TRBJ1-2, with a possible D match to TRBD1 (5 bases). The CDR3 length is 12 residues. Germline V CDR1 and CDR2: SGHAT, FQNNGV. The germline V and J ends were trimmed by 5 bases and 7 bases, with 11 bases remaining between them. CDR3 loop: CASSHTQVGYTF. In nucleotides, the CDR3 is TGTGCCAGCAGCCACACACAGGTTGGCTACACCTTC. The full variable domain, its missing parts supplied by reference TRBV11-2 and TRBJ1-2, is EAGVAQSPRYKIIEKRQSVAFWCNPISGHATLYWYQQILGQGPKLLIQFQNNGVVDDSQLPKDRFSAERLKGVDSTLKIQPAKLEDSAVYLCASSHTQVGYTFGSGTRLTVV.

Only a few counts were recorded for this clonotype. The CDR3 nucleotides are TGTGCCAGCAGCTTAGGGTCAGTTTCACCCCTCCACTTT. Protein: CASSLGSVSPLHF. The chain carries TRBV7-2 and TRBJ1-6; D unclear. The length of the CDR3 is 13 residues. Trimming stripped 1 base from V and 9 bases from J, with 7 bases between. Germline-derived CDR1 and CDR2 are SGHTA and FQGNSA.

With regard to this clonotype: A single base separates this from a much larger clone, so it may be a read error. The chain has TRBV25-1 and TRBJ2-1, with D perhaps TRBD1 (6 bases). CDR1 is MGHDK, CDR2 SYGVNS, per germline. V lost 6 bases to trimming and J lost 2 bases, with 8 bases between them. The CDR3 spans 13 residues. CDR3 sequence (DNA): TGTGCCAGCAGAACAGGGCCCTACAATGAGCAGTTCTTC. Amino acid sequence: CASRTGPYNEQFF.

V gene TRBV19 combines with J gene TRBJ1-1; perhaps TRBD1 as D (6 bases). The germline V gene encodes CDR1 LNHDA and CDR2 SQIVND (reference sequence). Trimming removed 9 bases from V and 4 bases from J, with 18 bases in between. This CDR3 region has 14 residues. DNA for the CDR3: TGTGCCAGCCTTCCTAAGGGGGTCCCCACTGAAGCTTTCTTT. It yields the protein CASLPKGVPTEAFF. Full variable domain (missing parts from reference TRBV19 and TRBJ1-1): DGGITQSPKYLFRKEGQNVTLSCEQNLNHDAMYWYRQDPGQGLRLIYYSQIVNDFQKGDIAEGYSVSREKKESFPLTVTSAQKNPTAFYLCASLPKGVPTEAFFGQGTRLTVV.

V gene TRBV4-1 combines with J gene TRBJ2-4, with 7 bases fitting TRBD2. CDR3 length: 20 residues. Per germline, CDR1 MGHRA and CDR2 YSYEKL. Trimming removed 1 base from V and 2 bases from J; junction bases left unmatched: 17. CDR3 in DNA: TGCGCCAGCAGCCAAGGCGGGGATGGCCTAGAGGGAGGGCCCAAAAACATTCAGTACTTC. This translates into CASSQGGDGLEGGPKNIQYF.